These T cell receptor beta chains were read from a single sample in a study of T cell responses to AZD1222 COVID-19 vaccine. Clones were read by immunoSEQ multiplex PCR, and TCRdb kept only the in-frame ones, dropping some. Seen here are roughly 170,000 clones, around 94% observed once, and the top ten hold roughly 1.7%. Sequencing used peripheral blood, obtained 28 days after the second AZD1222 dose. The receptors come from an adult who received the AZD1222 COVID-19 vaccine. The CDR3 runs from the conserved cysteine through the conserved F or W. A D gene is named only where the DNA matches it firmly. Size values are once, few and many counts, or a class for expanded clones, and some rows have none.

d_gene | j_gene | abundance | v_gene | CDR3aa | CDR3nt
TRBD1 | TRBJ1-1 | once | TRBV7-2 | CASSLVGDRGTEAFF | TGTGCCAGCAGCTTAGTGGGGGACAGGGGGACTGAAGCTTTCTTT
NA | TRBJ1-2 | NA | TRBV19 | CASSIIGTHSFNYGYTF | TGTGCCAGTAGTATCATCGGGACACATTCTTTTAACTATGGCTACACCTTC
TRBD2 | TRBJ2-1 | NA | TRBV28 | CASRPPGGRVFNEQFF | TGTGCCAGCAGACCCCCGGGCGGGAGGGTTTTCAATGAGCAGTTCTTC
NA | TRBJ1-5 | NA | TRBV18 | CASSSRRDGDGLGQHF | TGTGCCAGCTCGTCCCGACGGGATGGGGATGGTTTGGGCCAGCATTTT
NA | TRBJ1-3 | NA | TRBV15 | CATSRGWTGESGNTIYF | TGTGCCACCAGCAGGGGTTGGACGGGGGAATCTGGAAACACCATATATTTT
NA | TRBJ1-1 | NA | TRBV4-1 | CASSQASRTEAFF | TGCGCCAGCAGCCAAGCAAGCCGCACTGAAGCTTTCTTT
NA | TRBJ1-6 | NA | TRBV19 | CASSVASSYNSPLHF | TGTGCCAGTAGTGTAGCTAGCTCCTATAATTCACCCCTCCACTTT
NA | TRBJ2-2 | NA | TRBV7-3 | CASSLNRDPTGELFF | TGTGCCAGCAGCTTAAACAGGGACCCCACCGGGGAGCTGTTTTTT
NA | TRBJ2-2 | NA | TRBV6-4 | CASSDSFKTSSNTGELFF | TGTGCCAGCAGTGACTCTTTTAAGACCTCCTCGAACACCGGGGAGCTGTTTTTT
NA | TRBJ2-7 | NA | TRBV18 | CASSFRTPSPTYEQYF | TGTGCCAGCTCTTTCCGTACGCCCTCACCCACCTACGAGCAGTACTTC
NA | TRBJ1-1 | NA | TRBV6-5 | CASSYAATEAFF | TGTGCCAGCAGTTATGCGGCCACTGAAGCTTTCTTT
NA | TRBJ1-6 | NA | TRBV19 | CASSIAENSPLHF | TGTGCCAGTAGTATAGCCGAAAATTCACCCCTCCACTTT
TRBD1 | TRBJ1-5 | NA | TRBV24-1 | CATGTENSNQPQHF | TGTGCCACAGGGACAGAAAATAGCAATCAGCCCCAGCATTTT
TRBD1 | TRBJ2-7 | NA | TRBV5-4 | CASSLGWQGANEQYF | TGTGCCAGCAGCTTGGGGTGGCAGGGGGCTAACGAGCAGTACTTC